Listed below are T cell receptor beta chains from one sample, sequenced in a study of spatial heterogeneity in lung cancer. TCRdb re-derived calls from the 5' RACE reads in MiXCR, one entry per CDR3 protein. The top ten clones hold approximately 60% of a sample with 40,000 to 55,000 distinct CDR3 sequences, roughly an eighth of them seen once. Specimen: PBMCs, collected at surgery. The receptors were sampled from a male donor with early-stage non-small cell lung cancer. Both conserved end residues are part of each CDR3. A D gene is named only where the DNA matches it firmly. Rows give clone size only sometimes, using once, few, many, or a class for an expanded clone.

TRBV6-5	NA	NA	TRBJ2-7	TGTGCCAGCAGTACAGGGCGCTTACTGTACGAGCAGTACTTC	CASSTGRLLYEQYF
TRBV5-5	TRBD2	few	TRBJ2-1	TGTGCCAGCAGCTTGTCGCGACTAGCGGATAAAATCAATGAGCAGTTCTTC	CASSLSRLADKINEQFF
TRBV7-3	NA	many	TRBJ2-3	TGTGCCAGCAGCTCCCGGACGGGCACAGATACGCAGTATTTT	CASSSRTGTDTQYF
TRBV28	NA	many	TRBJ1-1	TGTGCCAGCAGCCATGAGGGGCCCATGAACACTGAAGCTTTCTTT	CASSHEGPMNTEAFF
TRBV7-3	TRBD1	few	TRBJ1-1	TGTGCCAGCAGCCCAGGGGGCCGTAACACTGAAGCTTTCTTT	CASSPGGRNTEAFF
TRBV10-3	NA	once	TRBJ2-7	TGTGCCATCAGTGAAACGGGAACCTACGAGCAGTACTTC	CAISETGTYEQYF
TRBV28	TRBD1	NA	TRBJ1-1	TGTGCCAGCATTGAGGGGGCGTGGCCCACTGAAGCTTTCTTT	CASIEGAWPTEAFF
TRBV3-1	NA	NA	TRBJ1-2	TGTGCCAGCAGCCCAGGCCCAGGTGATTATGGCTACACCTTC	CASSPGPGDYGYTF
TRBV29-1	TRBD1	medium-sized	TRBJ1-5	TGCAGCGTGAGGGACAGGGGCGGCCAGCCCCAGCATTTT	CSVRDRGGQPQHF
TRBV4-1	TRBD2	many	TRBJ2-7	TGCGCCAGCAGCCAAGATACGGGAGGGTCCTACGAGCAGTACTTC	CASSQDTGGSYEQYF
TRBV5-1	TRBD1	NA	TRBJ2-3	TGCGCCAGCAGCTCGGGACAGGGGGCAACCACAGATACGCAGTATTTT	CASSSGQGATTDTQYF
TRBV7-8	NA	few	TRBJ2-1	TGTGCCAGCAGCTTTATGAGTAATGAGCAGTTCTTC	CASSFMSNEQFF
TRBV4-1	NA	many	TRBJ2-1	TGCGCCAGCAGCCAAGGAGTACAGGCTAATGAGCAGTTCTTC	CASSQGVQANEQFF
TRBV20-1	TRBD2	few	TRBJ2-3	TGCAGTGCATCACTAGCGGGAGGGAGCACAGATACGCAGTATTTT	CSASLAGGSTDTQYF
TRBV10-3	TRBD2	many	TRBJ2-1	TGTGCCATCAGTGGACTAGCGGGGACTGGGGAGCAGTTCTTC	CAISGLAGTGEQFF
TRBV28	TRBD1	many	TRBJ1-5	TGTGCCAGCAGTCTCCCGACAGGGAGTCAGCCCCAGCATTTT	CASSLPTGSQPQHF
TRBV20-1	NA	NA	TRBJ1-1	TGCAGTGCTAGAGGGACTGAAGCTTTCTTT	CSARGTEAFF
TRBV28	NA	few	TRBJ2-7	TGTGCCAGCAGTCCAGGGCCTATTGACGAGCAGTACTTC	CASSPGPIDEQYF